This TCR beta chain is drawn from a study of cytomegalovirus exposure and HLA in healthy donors. The J segment lost 8 bases and the V segment lost 3 bases, leaving 5 bases of the junction unmatched. The CDR3 covers 14 residues. Germline values: CDR1 LNHDA, CDR2 SQIVND (reference sequence). PCR was performed using 60 Vbeta and 13 Jbeta primers. The repertoire was sequenced with immunoSEQ multiplex PCR; TCRdb's copy has only in-frame clones and lacks some. In all, the sample yields about 170,000 clones. This rearrangement joins TRBV19 to TRBJ2-1, with 9 bases identical to TRBD2. The sequence came from a woman between 55 and 75 years old in good health and CMV-seronegative. Sequenced input: PBMCs. The CDR3 DNA reads as TGTGCCAGTAGTATCGGCGGGGGGGCGGATGAGCAGTTCTTC. Its protein is CASSIGGGADEQFF.